This T cell receptor (beta chain) stems from a study of blood T cells in healthy people across ages. Findings and limits, study-wide: Among long-lived donors, naive CD4+ cells were more numerous and diversity higher than in aged donors.

As to this clonotype: Its antigen is currently unknown.

Sample donors were healthy Caucasian individuals that came from Russia, aged roughly 6 to 100. Collection of 9.5 to 10 milliliters of peripheral blood was performed for each donor. Primed by a sample-barcoded 5' primer and a J-beta primer mix, a second PCR proceeded for 7 to 11 cycles. Each cDNA molecule carried a tag from a template-switch adaptor that contained 12 random nucleotides. A single record per CDR3 protein comes from TCRdb applying MiXCR to the 5' RACE reads. In the table there are 650,000 to 800,000 distinct CDR3 sequences, approximately 48% of which are singletons. The CDR3 has 16 amino acids. Per germline, CDR1 LGHDT and CDR2 YNNKEL (reference sequence). The V gene lost 0 bases and the J gene lost 12 bases, with 21 bases spanning the gap.

This clonotype was obtained from a man aged 55 to 69 in good health. The chain carries TRBV3-1 and TRBJ2-1; D is unclear. Sequencing input: blood. In DNA, the CDR3 is TGTGCCAGCAGCCAAGAATGGGGTCTGGGTGTTGGTGGGCAGTTCTTC. Residues: CASSQEWGLGVGGQFF.